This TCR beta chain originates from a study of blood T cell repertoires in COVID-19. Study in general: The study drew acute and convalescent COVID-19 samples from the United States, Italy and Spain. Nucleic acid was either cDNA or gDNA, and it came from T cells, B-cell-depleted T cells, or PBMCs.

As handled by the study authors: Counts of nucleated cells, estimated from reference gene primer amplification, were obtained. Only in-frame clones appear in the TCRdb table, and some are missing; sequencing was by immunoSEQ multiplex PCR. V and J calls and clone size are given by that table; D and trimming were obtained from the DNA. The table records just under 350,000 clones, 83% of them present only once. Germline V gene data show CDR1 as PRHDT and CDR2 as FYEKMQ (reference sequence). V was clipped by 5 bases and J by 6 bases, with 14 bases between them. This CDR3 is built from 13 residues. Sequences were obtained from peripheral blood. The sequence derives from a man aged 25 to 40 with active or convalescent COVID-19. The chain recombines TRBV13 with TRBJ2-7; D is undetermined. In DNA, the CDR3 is TGTGCCAGCAGCGAGACCCTAGTTTCCGAGCAGTACTTC. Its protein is CASSETLVSEQYF.